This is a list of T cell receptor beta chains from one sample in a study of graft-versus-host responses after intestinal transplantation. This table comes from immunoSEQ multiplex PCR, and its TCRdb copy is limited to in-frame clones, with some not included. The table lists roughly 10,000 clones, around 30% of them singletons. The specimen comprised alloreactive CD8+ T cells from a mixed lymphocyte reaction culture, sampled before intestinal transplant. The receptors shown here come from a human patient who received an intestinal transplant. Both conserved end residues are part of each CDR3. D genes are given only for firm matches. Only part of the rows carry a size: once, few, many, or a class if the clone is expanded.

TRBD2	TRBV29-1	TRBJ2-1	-	TGCAGCGTTGAAGATAGCGCGGGGGGGCCTGTCTTC	CSVEDSAGGPVF
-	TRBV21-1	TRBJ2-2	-	TGTGCCAGCAGTCCCCTCGCCCCGGGGAAATCCACCGGGGAGCTGTTTTTT	CASSPLAPGKSTGELFF
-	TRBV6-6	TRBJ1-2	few	TGTGCCAGCAGTTACGGGGGGACCTATGGCTACACCTTC	CASSYGGTYGYTF
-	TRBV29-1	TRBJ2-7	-	TGCAGCGTTGCGGGATTAGCGAATGCTGCCTACGAGCAGTACTTC	CSVAGLANAAYEQYF
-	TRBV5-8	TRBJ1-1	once	TGTGCCAGCAGCCAAGGGGTGGCCGATGAAGCTTTCTTT	CASSQGVADEAFF
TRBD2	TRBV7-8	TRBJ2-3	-	TGTGCCAGCAGCCCAGGGACTAGCGGGGGCACAGATACGCAGTATTTT	CASSPGTSGGTDTQYF
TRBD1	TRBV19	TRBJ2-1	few	TGTGCCAGTAGTTCGTGGGACAGAAACAATGAGCAGTTCTTC	CASSSWDRNNEQFF
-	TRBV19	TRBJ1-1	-	TGTGCCAGTAGTATATTGGGGGGGACTGAAGCTTTCTTT	CASSILGGTEAFF
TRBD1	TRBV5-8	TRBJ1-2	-	TGTGCCAGCAGCACCGGGACAGCAAACTATGGCTACACCTTC	CASSTGTANYGYTF
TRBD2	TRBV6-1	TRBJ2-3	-	TGTGCCAGCACCGGACTAGCGGGGGGACCAGATACGCAGTATTTT	CASTGLAGGPDTQYF
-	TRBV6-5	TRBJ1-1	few	TGTGCCAGCAGTTACGGGGGCATTGGGAGCACTGAAGCTTTCTTT	CASSYGGIGSTEAFF
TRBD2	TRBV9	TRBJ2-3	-	TGTGCCAGCAGCCCAAAAGGGGTTAGCGGGGGGCCTAGCACAGATACGCAGTATTTT	CASSPKGVSGGPSTDTQYF
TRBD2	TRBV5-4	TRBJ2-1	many	TGTGCCAGCAGCTTGGGCGGGGGCTACAATGAGCAGTTCTTC	CASSLGGGYNEQFF
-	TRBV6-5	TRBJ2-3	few	TGTGCCAGCAGCCCCATAGATACGCAGTATTTT	CASSPIDTQYF
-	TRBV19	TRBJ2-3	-	TGTGCCAGTTCCAGGGATACGCAGTATTTT	CASSRDTQYF
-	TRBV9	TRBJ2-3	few	TGTGCCAGCAGCGTAGAGGACTCCACAGATACGCAGTATTTT	CASSVEDSTDTQYF
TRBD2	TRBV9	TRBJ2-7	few	TGTGCCAGCAGCGACGGGGGGGCCTACGAGCAGTACTTC	CASSDGGAYEQYF
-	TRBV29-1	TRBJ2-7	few	TGCAGCGCCCGGGTTCTTCCTTCCTACGAGCAGTACTTC	CSARVLPSYEQYF
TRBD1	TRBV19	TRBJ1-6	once	TGTGCCAGTAGTTCAATACGGGGACAGGGGAATTCACCCCTCCACTTT	CASSSIRGQGNSPLHF
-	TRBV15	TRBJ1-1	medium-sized	TGTGCCACCACAGGGGTTGGGGACACTGAAGCTTTCTTT	CATTGVGDTEAFF
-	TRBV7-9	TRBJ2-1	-	TGTGCCAGCTCCGACGGACAGTTCAATGAGCAGTTCTTC	CASSDGQFNEQFF
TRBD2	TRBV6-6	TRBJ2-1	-	TGTGCCAGCAGTTACGTAGCGGGGGGGCCCTACAATGAGCAGTTCTTC	CASSYVAGGPYNEQFF
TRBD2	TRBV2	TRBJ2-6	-	TGTGCCAGCAGCCACACTAGCGGGGTGGATTCTGGGGCCAACGTCCTGACTTTC	CASSHTSGVDSGANVLTF
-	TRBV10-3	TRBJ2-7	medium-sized	TGTGCCATCAGTGAATCAGACAACTACGAGCAGTACTTC	CAISESDNYEQYF
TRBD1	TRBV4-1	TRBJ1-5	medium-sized	TGCGCCAGCAGCCAGCAGGGGGATAGCAATCAGCCCCAGCATTTT	CASSQQGDSNQPQHF
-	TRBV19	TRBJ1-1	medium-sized	TGTGCCAGTAGTATGAGTTCCGCCACTGAAGCTTTCTTT	CASSMSSATEAFF
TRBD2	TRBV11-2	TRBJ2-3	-	TGTGCCAGCAGCTACGGACTAGTCCCAGATACGCAGTATTTT	CASSYGLVPDTQYF
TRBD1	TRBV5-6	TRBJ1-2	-	TGTGCCAGCAGCTTAGGGACAGGGGTCCTCTATGGCTACACCTTC	CASSLGTGVLYGYTF
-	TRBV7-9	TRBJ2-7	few	TGTGCCAGCAGCTTTGAGTACTACGAGCAGTACTTC	CASSFEYYEQYF
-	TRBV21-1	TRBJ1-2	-	TGTGCCAGCAGGTGGGGCAGGGGCTATGGCTACACCTTC	CASRWGRGYGYTF
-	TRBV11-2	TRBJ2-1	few	TGTGCCAGCAGCTTCGCGGGCAGCTCCTACAATGAGCAGTTCTTC	CASSFAGSSYNEQFF
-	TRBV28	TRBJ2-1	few	TGTGCCAGCACCCCCCCCGGCTACAATGAGCAGTTCTTC	CASTPPGYNEQFF
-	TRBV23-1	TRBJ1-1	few	TGCGCCAGCAGTCAATGGGCCCCAAACACTGAAGCTTTCTTT	CASSQWAPNTEAFF
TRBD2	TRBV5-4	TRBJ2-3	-	TGTGCCAGCAGCCCCAGACTAGCGGGGGGTCCAAGCACAGATACGCAGTATTTT	CASSPRLAGGPSTDTQYF
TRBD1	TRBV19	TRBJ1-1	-	TGTGCCAGTTCCTGGACAGGCCCGACTGAAGCTTTCTTT	CASSWTGPTEAFF
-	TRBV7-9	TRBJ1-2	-	TGTGCCAGCAGCTTTGGGGGGGGCGATGGCTACACCTTC	CASSFGGGDGYTF
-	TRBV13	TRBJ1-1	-	TGTGCCAGCAGCTTAGGCCGGGGTTACACTGAAGCTTTCTTT	CASSLGRGYTEAFF
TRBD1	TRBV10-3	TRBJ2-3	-	TGTGCCATCAGCCCGGGACAGGGGGCCAGAGATACGCAGTATTTT	CAISPGQGARDTQYF
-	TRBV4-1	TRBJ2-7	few	TGCGCCAGCAGCTCCGGGTACGAGCAGTACTTC	CASSSGYEQYF
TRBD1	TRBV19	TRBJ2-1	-	TGTGCCACCGGGACAGGGGGCTACAATGAGCAGTTCTTC	CATGTGGYNEQFF
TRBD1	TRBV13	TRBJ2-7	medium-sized	TGTGCCAGCAGCCCGGAAGACAGGGCCGAGCAGTACTTC	CASSPEDRAEQYF
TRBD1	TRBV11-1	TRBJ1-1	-	TGTGCCAGCAGCTTGGCCGTCCCGGGACAGGGTTTGGACACTGAAGCTTTCTTT	CASSLAVPGQGLDTEAFF
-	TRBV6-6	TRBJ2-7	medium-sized	TGTGCCAGCAGTTACTTGGCGGAAAGCTCCTACGAGCAGTACTTC	CASSYLAESSYEQYF
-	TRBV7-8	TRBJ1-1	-	TGTGCCAGCAGCTTAGGCTTGAGAGACACTGAAGCTTTCTTT	CASSLGLRDTEAFF
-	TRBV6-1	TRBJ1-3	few	TGTGCCAGCAGTTTAGGGGGTTCTGGAAACACCATATATTTT	CASSLGGSGNTIYF
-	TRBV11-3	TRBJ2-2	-	TGTGCCAGCAGCCTAGGGGGGGGCGGCACCGGGGAGCTGTTTTTT	CASSLGGGGTGELFF
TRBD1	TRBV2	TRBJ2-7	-	TGTACCAGCAGTACCGGACAGGGGGCCGCCTACGAGCAGTACTTC	CTSSTGQGAAYEQYF
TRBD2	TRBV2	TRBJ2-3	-	TGTGCCAGCAGTTTTCGGGGGGGGCCGGATACGCAGTATTTT	CASSFRGGPDTQYF
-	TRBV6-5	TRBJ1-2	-	TGTGCCAGCAGCCATGAGGGTAACTATGGCTACACCTTC	CASSHEGNYGYTF
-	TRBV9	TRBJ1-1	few	TGTGCCAGCAGCGTAGAAACGGACAATGAAGCTTTCTTT	CASSVETDNEAFF
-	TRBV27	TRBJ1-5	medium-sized	TGTGCCAGCAGTAAAGGGGTCCATCAGCCCCAGCATTTT	CASSKGVHQPQHF
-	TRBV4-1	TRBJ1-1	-	TGCGCCAGCAGCACTTGGGGGGGAAGAGGAACTGAAGCTTTCTTT	CASSTWGGRGTEAFF
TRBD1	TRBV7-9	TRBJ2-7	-	TGTGCCAGCAGCTGGGACAGGGGGTCCTACGAGCAGTACTTC	CASSWDRGSYEQYF
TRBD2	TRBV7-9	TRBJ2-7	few	TGTGCCAGCAGCCCGCGGGGGGGCGGCGTTTACGAGCAGTACTTC	CASSPRGGGVYEQYF
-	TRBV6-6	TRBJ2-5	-	TGTGCCAGCCTTGAAGAGGGCCTACAAGAGACCCAGTACTTC	CASLEEGLQETQYF